The sequence of this TCR beta chain was determined in a study of blood T cell repertoires in COVID-19. Data came from immunoSEQ multiplex PCR; TCRdb stores just in-frame clones and leaves some out. There are 450,000 or so clones in the sample; less than 95% occur only once, and 0.55% to 0.75% lies in the top ten. This clone was seen just once. Recovery among Cohort 3 donors was established by two negative PCRs, clearance, or symptom resolution. Germline CDR1 MNHEY, CDR2 SMNVEV (reference sequence). Trimming removed 3 bases at V and 5 bases at J, with 16 bases between. The CDR3 has 15 residues. Sample: PBMCs or T cells enriched from blood (not recorded which). The V and J genes are TRBV27 and TRBJ2-5; perhaps TRBD2 as D (6 bases). This receptor was identified in a man between 18 and 35 years old who had recovered from COVID-19. The CDR3 coding sequence is TGTGCCAGCAGTTTGCCTGGGACTCCGGTGGAGACCCAGTACTTC. Its translation is CASSLPGTPVETQYF.